The entry below describes one T cell receptor (beta chain). The entry originates in a study of blood T cell repertoires in COVID-19. On the study more broadly: The United States, Italy and Spain supplied acute and convalescent COVID-19 samples. PBMCs, B-cell-depleted T cells, or T cells were the source of the cDNA or gDNA that made up the material.

Methods used by the authors: Amplified reference gene primers provided the basis for estimating nucleated cell counts. Method: immunoSEQ multiplex PCR; TCRdb's copy keeps in-frame clones and lacks some. V, J and clone size were drawn from that table, and D and trimming were deduced from the DNA. The repertoire holds some 250,000 clones, with 75% to 90% as singletons. Germline CDR1 MNHEY, CDR2 SVGAGI. Trimming took 7 bases from V and 7 from J, leaving 20 bases between them. The CDR3 spans 14 residues. This clonotype was obtained from a man between 60 and 75 years old who had recovered from COVID-19. The source material was peripheral blood. The V and J genes are TRBV6-5 and TRBJ2-7; possibly TRBD1 for D (5 bases). CDR3 sequence: CASTVQGGRGEQYF. CDR3 coding DNA: TGTGCCAGCACCGTACAAGGTGGTAGGGGAGAGCAGTACTTC.